This T cell receptor beta chain was obtained from a study of T cell repertoires in cytomegalovirus infection. The germline V gene has CDR1 SEHNR and CDR2 FQNEAQ (reference sequence). CDR3 length: 14 amino acids. Trimming cost V 0 bases and J 2 bases, with 8 bases left between them. In its sample, this clonotype is medium-sized. TCRdb passed the reads through MiXCR, listing each CDR3 protein once. Found here are roughly 150,000 distinct CDR3 sequences, 23% of them singletons; the top ten hold approximately 11%. The genes are TRBV7-9 and TRBJ2-7; D gene uncertain. This TCR was recovered from a human donor in good health (CMV status not recorded). Some clones in this sample may be carry-over from other donors' samples. The sequencing sample was made of PBMCs. Written as DNA, the CDR3 is TGTGCCAGCAGCTTAGCGCGAACAGCCTACGAGCAGTACTTC. Protein product: CASSLARTAYEQYF.